A selection of T cell receptor beta chains follows, all from one sample in a study of blood T cell repertoires in COVID-19. Using immunoSEQ multiplex PCR, the repertoire was profiled, and TCRdb retains in-frame clones only, with some absent. The data contain a few hundred thousand clones, approximately 89% of them seen just once; the ten biggest clones take up approximately 7%. Material: peripheral blood. The receptor set was obtained from a woman under 40 who had recovered from COVID-19. CDR3s include the opening cysteine and the closing phenylalanine or tryptophan. D genes are given only for firm matches. Not every row has a clone size; where given, it reads once, few, many or a size class.

j_gene: TRBJ2-5
len: 13
v_gene: TRBV18
d_gene: .
abundance: .
CDR3nt: TGTGCCAGCTCAGTCGGGTCCCAAGAGACCCAGTACTTC
CDR3aa: CASSVGSQETQYF

j_gene: TRBJ1-4
len: 15
v_gene: TRBV5-6
d_gene: TRBD1
abundance: .
CDR3nt: TGTGCCAGCAGCTTGGGGGACAGTTACGATGAAAAACTGTTTTTT
CDR3aa: CASSLGDSYDEKLFF

j_gene: TRBJ1-3
len: 16
v_gene: TRBV5-1
d_gene: .
abundance: .
CDR3nt: TGCGCCAGCAGCTTGGTTCAGGGGAACTCTGGAAACACCATATATTTT
CDR3aa: CASSLVQGNSGNTIYF

j_gene: TRBJ1-5
len: 15
v_gene: TRBV28
d_gene: TRBD1
abundance: .
CDR3nt: TGTGCCAGCGGCGGGACAGTTAATAGCAATCAGCCCCAGCATTTT
CDR3aa: CASGGTVNSNQPQHF

j_gene: TRBJ2-5
len: 16
v_gene: TRBV2
d_gene: .
abundance: .
CDR3nt: TGTGCCAGCAGTGATGGTCGGTTACAGGGACAAGAGACCCAGTACTTC
CDR3aa: CASSDGRLQGQETQYF

j_gene: TRBJ2-1
len: 16
v_gene: TRBV5-4
d_gene: TRBD1
abundance: .
CDR3nt: TGTGCCAGCAGCTTGGTTCCAACAGGGGGAGGCAATGAGCAGTTCTTC
CDR3aa: CASSLVPTGGGNEQFF

j_gene: TRBJ2-3
len: 14
v_gene: TRBV7-2
d_gene: .
abundance: once
CDR3nt: TGTGCCAGCAGCCCCAGGACTGCAGCAGATACGCAGTATTTT
CDR3aa: CASSPRTAADTQYF

j_gene: TRBJ1-2
len: 16
v_gene: TRBV5-1
d_gene: .
abundance: .
CDR3nt: TGCGCCAGCAGCTTGGCGGCGGGCTTGGTCCCCTATGGCTACACCTTC
CDR3aa: CASSLAAGLVPYGYTF

j_gene: TRBJ2-7
len: 14
v_gene: TRBV6-2/TRBV6-3
d_gene: .
abundance: .
CDR3nt: TGTGCCAGCAGCGATGACAGTGGACGCGTGGAGCAGTACTTC
CDR3aa: CASSDDSGRVEQYF

j_gene: TRBJ2-5
len: 15
v_gene: TRBV28
d_gene: .
abundance: .
CDR3nt: TGTGCCAGCAGTTTCATCCCTGGCGGTCGTGAGACCCAGTACTTC
CDR3aa: CASSFIPGGRETQYF

j_gene: TRBJ2-3
len: 14
v_gene: TRBV6-5
d_gene: TRBD2
abundance: .
CDR3nt: TGTGCCAGCAGTTACTCGACGGGGGGAGATACGCAGTATTTT
CDR3aa: CASSYSTGGDTQYF

j_gene: TRBJ1-5
len: 14
v_gene: TRBV2
d_gene: .
abundance: few
CDR3nt: TGTGCCAGCAGTGAAGGATGGGGGGATCAGCCCCAGCATTTT
CDR3aa: CASSEGWGDQPQHF

j_gene: TRBJ1-1
len: 15
v_gene: TRBV7-2
d_gene: .
abundance: .
CDR3nt: TGTGCCAGCAGCTTACAACAGACCTTCCGGATAGAGGCTTTCTTT
CDR3aa: CASSLQQTFRIEAFF

j_gene: TRBJ2-2
len: 15
v_gene: TRBV10-3
d_gene: TRBD2
abundance: .
CDR3nt: TGTGCCATCAGGGGACTAGCGGACCCCCCGGTGGAGCTGTTTTTT
CDR3aa: CAIRGLADPPVELFF

j_gene: TRBJ2-3
len: 13
v_gene: TRBV18
d_gene: .
abundance: .
CDR3nt: TGTGCCAGCTCACCCCCTTCCCAGGATACGCAGTATTTT
CDR3aa: CASSPPSQDTQYF

j_gene: TRBJ2-3
len: 14
v_gene: TRBV7-2
d_gene: .
abundance: few
CDR3nt: TGTGCCAGCAGCTTAGCACGGACAAAGGAAACGCAGTATTTT
CDR3aa: CASSLARTKETQYF

j_gene: TRBJ2-1
len: 22
v_gene: TRBV5-1
d_gene: TRBD2
abundance: .
CDR3nt: TGCGCCAGCAGCTTGGCGATCCATCCAAGTCTTTACGGGGGGGCCATGGGACATGAGCAGTTCTTC
CDR3aa: CASSLAIHPSLYGGAMGHEQFF

j_gene: TRBJ2-1
len: 17
v_gene: TRBV5-1
d_gene: TRBD2
abundance: .
CDR3nt: TGCGCCAGCAGCTTATTTCTAGCGGGGGCCTCCTACAATGAGCAGTTCTTC
CDR3aa: CASSLFLAGASYNEQFF

j_gene: TRBJ1-2
len: 13
v_gene: TRBV28
d_gene: TRBD1
abundance: .
CDR3nt: TGTGCCAGCAGTTTGGACAGGAAATATGGCTACACCTTC
CDR3aa: CASSLDRKYGYTF

j_gene: TRBJ1-5
len: 13
v_gene: TRBV30
d_gene: .
abundance: .
CDR3nt: TGTGCCTGCACACGGGGGTCTGGGCAGCCCCAGCATTTT
CDR3aa: CACTRGSGQPQHF

j_gene: TRBJ2-7
len: 13
v_gene: TRBV6-5
d_gene: TRBD1
abundance: .
CDR3nt: TGTGCCAGCACCGTACAGGGGACCTACGAGCAGTACTTC
CDR3aa: CASTVQGTYEQYF

j_gene: TRBJ2-1
len: 14
v_gene: TRBV3-1/TRBV3-2
d_gene: .
abundance: .
CDR3nt: TGTGCCAGCAGTAGCTTAAACGCCTACAATGAGCAGTTCTTC
CDR3aa: CASSSLNAYNEQFF

j_gene: TRBJ2-7
len: 15
v_gene: TRBV27
d_gene: TRBD2
abundance: .
CDR3nt: TGTGCCAACTCGCGGGGGGCAGAGAGCTCCTACGAGCAGTACTTC
CDR3aa: CANSRGAESSYEQYF

j_gene: TRBJ2-7
len: 12
v_gene: TRBV3-1/TRBV3-2
d_gene: .
abundance: .
CDR3nt: TGTGCCAGCAGCCAAGCGGCCTACGAGCAGTACTTC
CDR3aa: CASSQAAYEQYF

j_gene: TRBJ1-2
len: 8
v_gene: TRBV12-3/TRBV12-4
d_gene: .
abundance: .
CDR3nt: TGTGCCAGCAGCACGGGAGACTTC
CDR3aa: CASSTGDF

j_gene: TRBJ2-5
len: 15
v_gene: TRBV7-9
d_gene: .
abundance: .
CDR3nt: TGTGCCAGCAGCTTAGCGCTTGGGGACACCCAGACCCAGTACTTC
CDR3aa: CASSLALGDTQTQYF

j_gene: TRBJ2-7
len: 13
v_gene: TRBV15
d_gene: TRBD1
abundance: .
CDR3nt: TGTGCCACCAGCAGAGGGGGACAGTTCGAGCAGTACTTC
CDR3aa: CATSRGGQFEQYF

j_gene: TRBJ1-1
len: 16
v_gene: TRBV12-5
d_gene: .
abundance: .
CDR3nt: TGTGCTAGTGGTTTGGCCGGGGGGGCGCAGGGGACTGAAGCTTTCTTT
CDR3aa: CASGLAGGAQGTEAFF

j_gene: TRBJ2-7
len: 12
v_gene: TRBV30
d_gene: .
abundance: .
CDR3nt: TGTGCCTGGAGTGTACATGTCTACGAGCAGTACTTC
CDR3aa: CAWSVHVYEQYF